Following are 5 T cell receptor beta chains from one sample sequenced in a study of shared clonotypes between healthy human individuals. Clones were sequenced by immunoSEQ multiplex PCR, and TCRdb holds only the in-frame ones, with some missing. The sample consists of around 330,000 clones, around two thirds of them appearing once. What was sequenced was memory CD4+ T cells sorted from blood. Subset noted: CD45RA-negative fraction. Every receptor here comes from a man aged 25-40 years in good health.

The chain carries TRBV19 and TRBJ2-2; 12 bases match TRBD2. The CDR3 extends over 14 amino acids. The germline V gene has CDR1 LNHDA and CDR2 SQIVND (reference sequence). V trimming: 5 bases; J trimming: 7 bases; junction bases outside the gene matches: 2. In nucleotides, the CDR3 is TGTGCCAGTAGTGGACTAGCGGGACTCGGGGAGCTGTTTTTT. It translates to CASSGLAGLGELFF.

This clone has a handful of counts. The V and J genes are TRBV2 and TRBJ2-7, with 8 bases that match TRBD2. The CDR3 is 14 residues long. Per the germline V gene, CDR1 is SNHLY and CDR2 is FYNNEI. With 6 bases clipped from V and 10 bases from J, the junction kept 14 bases outside the gene matches. CDR3 region: CASRVASGSSVQYF. CDR3 bases: TGTGCCAGCAGGGTGGCTAGCGGGTCGTCGGTACAGTACTTC. The complete variable domain, with remaining parts taken from reference TRBV2 and TRBJ2-7, reads EPEVTQTPSHQVTQMGQEVILRCVPISNHLYFYWYRQILGQKVEFLVSFYNNEISEKSEIFDDQFSVERPDGSNFTLKIRSTKLEDSAMYFCASRVASGSSVQYFGPGTRLTVT.

There are a few counts of this clone. The chain uses TRBV7-6 and TRBJ2-7; 7 bases match TRBD1. The junction had 10 bases not matched to a gene; V was cut back by 5 bases and J by 0 bases. The germline CDR1 and CDR2 sequences are SGHVS and FNYEAQ. The CDR3 is 16 residues long. CDR3 in amino acids: CASSPETGMNSYEQYF. In DNA form, the CDR3 reads TGTGCCAGCAGCCCTGAGACAGGGATGAACTCCTACGAGCAGTACTTC.

The rearrangement links TRBV5-5 to TRBJ1-1; D is unclear. Trimming removed 0 bases from V and 5 bases from J, with 11 bases in between. In germline, CDR1 is SGHKS, CDR2 YYEKEE (reference sequence). CDR3 length: 14 residues. The CDR3 loop is CASSLATVQTEAFF. DNA of the CDR3: TGTGCCAGCAGCTTGGCAACAGTACAGACTGAAGCTTTCTTT.

The CDR3 region has the DNA TGTGCCAGCAGCCTAGAATTTCGGACCTACGAGCAGTACTTC. Translating gives CASSLEFRTYEQYF. The chain employs TRBV6-6 and TRBJ2-7; D remains ambiguous. Deletions cut 6 bases from V and 2 bases from J, with 14 bases between. There are 14 residues in the CDR3. Germline assignment: CDR1 MNHNY and CDR2 SVGAGI (reference sequence).